This T cell receptor beta chain was found in a study of pediatric ulcerative colitis (dated by TCRdb to between 2018 and 2021). Turning to the overall study: Pancolitis was present in 6 to 8 ulcerative colitis patients and left-sided colitis in two, and histology consistent with ulcerative colitis was found in all of these patients. From fewer than ten newly diagnosed, treatment-naive pediatric ulcerative colitis patients and four non-IBD control children, paired blood and rectal samples were collected. Using the Pediatric Ulcerative Colitis Activity Index, two patients were classed as having mild disease, several as having moderate disease and three as having acute severe colitis. Results the study describes overall, beyond this receptor: A couple of rectal CDR3 clonotypes were present in all ulcerative colitis patients and in none of the controls. Because repertoires were derived from total lymphocyte DNA, patterns in rare subsets such as regulatory T cells may not have been reflected. Features of the rectal repertoire distinguished controls, mild-moderate colitis patients and acute severe colitis patients, and in acute severe colitis rectal diversity was lower because of clonal expansions. For technical reasons, blood samples from two patients gave substantially fewer templates, and these samples were excluded from the blood-rectal overlap analysis. Autologous blood-rectal clonal overlap was significantly higher in ulcerative colitis patients than in controls, suggesting increased T cell trafficking to inflamed tissue. The healthy control group was small, consisting of only four individuals. Blood-derived T cells may have been included in the rectal pinch biopsies, particularly in patients with overt colitis.

As for this clone: The specificity of this receptor is unknown. Base qualities are not provided; no much larger clone lies one nucleotide away.

Through the immunoSEQ TRB Survey service, multiplex V and J primers were used to amplify rearranged CDR3 beta regions from genomic DNA. To keep depth equal across samples, survey-level sequencing depth of up to 500,000 reads per sample was applied. Libraries were purified, pooled and sequenced on Illumina technology. On the authors' methods: Productive clonality, sample overlap, pairwise scatters, CDR3 beta length, V/D/J gene usage and productiveness were all assessed with the immunoSEQ online tools. Alongside Shannon and Simpson indices, calculated diversity was computed as the number of unique rearrangements divided by total templates, multiplied by 100. Principal component analysis used the R prcomp function and ggbiplot package on Z-score normalized data. Blood-rectal clonal overlap within each subject was quantified with Morisita's index. Here the immuneACCESS table is served through TCRdb, limited to in-frame sequences with V and J called. Missing clones are a known gap in these copies; in checked studies unresolved V genes cover under half, and the rest lacks a known reason. Clonal size and the V and J genes are those of that table, whereas D and trimming came from the DNA. This sample is represented by fewer than 20,000 clones; roughly 74% of them were singletons. The leading ten clones occupy 6.6% of the sample.

During colonoscopy, one to two rectal pinch biopsies were obtained for research purposes. No immunosuppressive medication had been given to the ulcerative colitis patients before the diagnostic colonoscopy. Before DNA was isolated, the rectal biopsies underwent proteinase K digestion. The Wizard kit (Promega) was used to extract genomic DNA from the blood and intestinal samples. The specimen was gut tissue. This TCR was recovered from a boy aged 5-17 years with moderate ulcerative colitis.

The CDR3 in this case is CASSLLGGTEAFF. The sequence in DNA is TGTGCCAGCAGCTTGCTAGGGGGCACTGAAGCTTTCTTT. The chain couples TRBV5-6 to TRBJ1-1, and TRBD1 may be the D gene, going by 6 matching bases. V drops 1 base and J drops 4 bases, leaving 8 bases in between. Its CDR3 holds 13 amino acids, cysteine through phenylalanine. Just the 39-base CDR3 DNA is kept, in frame starting at base 1. From the germline V gene, CDR1 is SGHDT and CDR2 is YYEEEE.